Given below is one TCR beta chain in context. This sample is drawn from a study of shared T cell receptors in the human thymus. The assay was immunoSEQ multiplex PCR, and TCRdb's table has in-frame clones only and misses some. The sample shows some 700,000 clones, around 87% of them seen only once. V was cut by 6 bases and J by 2 bases, with 8 bases left in between. The CDR3 spans 12 residues. Per the germline V gene, CDR1 is MNHEY and CDR2 is SVGAGI. These data also featured in a second study, about human thymus T cells. From that paper: Corrective surgery for congenital heart defects was being performed on the healthy Finnish infants who served as donors. During corrective heart surgery, resections were taken, and the thymus tissue came from them. Seemingly biased V and J gene usage marked thymic and blood repertoires. Thymic repertoires of unrelated individuals were reported in related research to overlap highly.

The specimen was thymocytes. The clonotype was recovered from a boy younger than two with a congenital heart defect. This chain joins TRBV6-5 and TRBJ2-7; D not resolved. The CDR3 sequence is CASSDTTYEQYF. In DNA form, the CDR3 reads TGTGCCAGCAGCGACACGACCTACGAGCAGTACTTC.